Sequencing of this T cell receptor beta chain was carried out in a study of shared clonotypes between healthy human individuals. Overall study: The study used three CD4 naive, three CD4 memory, two CD8 naive and one CD8 memory plate per donor. Findings of the study overall: Represented diversity (both genetic and exposure-history) was limited by the small number of donors.

Sequencing used immunoSEQ multiplex PCR; TCRdb keeps in-frame clones, though not all of them. Of approximately 2,000,000 clones listed, 85% to 95% were seen once; the top ten hold 0.3% to 0.4%. The donor cohort consisted entirely of Caucasian adults residing in Nashville, Tennessee. This clone was found once. Its antigen is unknown. The sequenced sample consisted of naive CD4+ T cells from PBMCs. As to subset: CD45RA+ positively selected. The clonotype comes from a man younger than 30 in good health. Some clones in this sample may be carry-over from other donors' samples.

CDR3 sequence: CASSYSTGNPETQYF. The CDR3 coding sequence is TGTGCCAGCAGCTACTCGACAGGGAATCCGGAGACCCAGTACTTC. The chain joins TRBV28 to TRBJ2-5; 7 nucleotides line up with TRBD1. V gave up 6 bases and J gave up 5 bases; unmatched junction bases: 12. CDR1 and CDR2 (germline): MDHEN, SYDVKM. The CDR3 spans 15 residues. The full variable domain, its missing parts supplied by reference TRBV28 and TRBJ2-5, is DVKVTQSSRYLVKRTGEKVFLECVQDMDHENMFWYRQDPGLGLRLIYFSYDVKMKEKGDIPEGYSVSREKKERFSLILESASTNQTSMYLCASSYSTGNPETQYFGPGTRLLVL.